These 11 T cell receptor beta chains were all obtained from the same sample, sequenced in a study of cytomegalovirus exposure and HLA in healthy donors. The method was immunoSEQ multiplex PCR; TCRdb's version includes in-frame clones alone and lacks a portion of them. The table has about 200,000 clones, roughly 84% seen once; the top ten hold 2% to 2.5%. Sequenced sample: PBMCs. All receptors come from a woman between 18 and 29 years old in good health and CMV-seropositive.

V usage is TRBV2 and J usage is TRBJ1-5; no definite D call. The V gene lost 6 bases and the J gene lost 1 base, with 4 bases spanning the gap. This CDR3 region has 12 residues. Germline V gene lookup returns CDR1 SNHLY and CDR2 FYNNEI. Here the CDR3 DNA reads TGTGCCAGCAGGAGAAGCAATCAGCCCCAGCATTTT. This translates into CASRRSNQPQHF.

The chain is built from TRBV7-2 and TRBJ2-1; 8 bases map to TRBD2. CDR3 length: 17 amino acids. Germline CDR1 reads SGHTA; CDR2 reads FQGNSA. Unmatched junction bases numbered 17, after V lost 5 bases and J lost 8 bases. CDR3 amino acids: CASSLEGPGGDRDEQFF. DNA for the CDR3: TGTGCCAGCAGCCTCGAAGGGCCGGGAGGGGATCGAGATGAGCAGTTCTTC.

In DNA form, the CDR3 reads TGTGCCAGCAGTCGTATACCCGGGACAGTGAACACTGAAGCTTTCTTT. Translation: CASSRIPGTVNTEAFF. This chain uses TRBV27 with TRBJ1-1; TRBD1 matches 7 bases. From germline, CDR1 is MNHEY and CDR2 SMNVEV (reference sequence). The V segment lost 5 bases and the J segment 0 bases; nucleotides outside the gene matches: 9. This CDR3 comprises 16 residues.

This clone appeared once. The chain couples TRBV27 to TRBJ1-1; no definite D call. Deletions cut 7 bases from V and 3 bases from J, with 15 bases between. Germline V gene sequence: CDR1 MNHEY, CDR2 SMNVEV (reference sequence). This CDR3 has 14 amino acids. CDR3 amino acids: CASNSLGGDTEAFF. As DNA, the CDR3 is TGTGCCAGCAACTCACTCGGCGGAGACACTGAAGCTTTCTTT.

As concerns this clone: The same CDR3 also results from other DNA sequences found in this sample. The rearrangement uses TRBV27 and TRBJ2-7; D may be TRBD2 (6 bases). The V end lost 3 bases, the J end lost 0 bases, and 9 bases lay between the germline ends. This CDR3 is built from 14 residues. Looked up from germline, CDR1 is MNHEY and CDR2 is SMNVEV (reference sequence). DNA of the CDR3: TGTGCCAGCAGTTTTCGGGGGAGCTCCTACGAGCAGTACTTC. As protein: CASSFRGSSYEQYF.

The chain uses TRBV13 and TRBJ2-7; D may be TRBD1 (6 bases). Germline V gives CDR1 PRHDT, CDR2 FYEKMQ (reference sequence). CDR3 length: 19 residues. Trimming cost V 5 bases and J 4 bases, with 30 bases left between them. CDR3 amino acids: CASSPTLRTQGVGRYEQYF. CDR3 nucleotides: TGTGCCAGCAGCCCGACCTTGCGAACACAGGGAGTGGGACGTTACGAGCAGTACTTC.

As DNA, the CDR3 is TGCGCCAGCAGCCAAGTCCTGGGGACAGGGCACAATGAGCAGTTCTTC. Its translation: CASSQVLGTGHNEQFF. The chain links TRBV4-1 to TRBJ2-1; 9 bases match TRBD1. The CDR3 has 16 residues. CDR1 is MGHRA, CDR2 YSYEKL, per germline. The V gene end was trimmed by 1 base and the J gene end by 5 bases; junction bases not matched to a gene: 6.

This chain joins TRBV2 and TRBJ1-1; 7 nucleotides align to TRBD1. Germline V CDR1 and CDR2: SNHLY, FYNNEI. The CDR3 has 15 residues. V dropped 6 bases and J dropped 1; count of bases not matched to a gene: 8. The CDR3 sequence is CASRDDRDGNTEAFF. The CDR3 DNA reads TGTGCCAGCAGAGACGACAGGGATGGGAACACTGAAGCTTTCTTT.

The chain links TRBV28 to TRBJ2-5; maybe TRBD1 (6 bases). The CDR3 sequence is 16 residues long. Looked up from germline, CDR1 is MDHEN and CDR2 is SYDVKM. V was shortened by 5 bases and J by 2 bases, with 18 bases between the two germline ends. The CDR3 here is CASSRSGHPLQETQYF. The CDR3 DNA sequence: TGTGCCAGCAGTCGATCGGGACACCCTTTACAAGAGACCCAGTACTTC. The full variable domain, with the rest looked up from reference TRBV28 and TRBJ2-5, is DVKVTQSSRYLVKRTGEKVFLECVQDMDHENMFWYRQDPGLGLRLIYFSYDVKMKEKGDIPEGYSVSREKKERFSLILESASTNQTSMYLCASSRSGHPLQETQYFGPGTRLLVL.

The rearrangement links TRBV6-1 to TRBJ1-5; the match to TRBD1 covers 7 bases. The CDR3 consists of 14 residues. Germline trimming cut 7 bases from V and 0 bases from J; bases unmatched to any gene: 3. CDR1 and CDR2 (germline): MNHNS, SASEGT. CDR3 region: CASNRQGSNQPQHF. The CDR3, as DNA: TGTGCCAGCAACCGACAGGGTAGCAATCAGCCCCAGCATTTT.

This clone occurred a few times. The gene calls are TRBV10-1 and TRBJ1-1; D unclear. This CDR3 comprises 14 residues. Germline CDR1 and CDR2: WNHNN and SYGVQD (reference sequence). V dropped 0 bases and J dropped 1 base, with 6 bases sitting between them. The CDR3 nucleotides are TGCGCCAGCAGTGAGTCTCGGGGGAACACTGAAGCTTTCTTT. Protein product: CASSESRGNTEAFF.